This is a list of T cell receptor beta chains from one sample in a study of cytomegalovirus exposure and HLA in healthy donors. Profiled with immunoSEQ multiplex PCR; TCRdb holds only in-frame clones, not every one. Counted here are about 160,000 clones, about four fifths occurring once; the ten biggest clones make up roughly 5%. The material sequenced was PBMCs. These TCRs come from a man younger than 40 in good health and CMV-seronegative. Both conserved end residues are part of each CDR3. A D gene is named only where the DNA matches it firmly. Size values are once, few and many counts, or a class for expanded clones, and some rows have none.

j_call,d_call,clone_size,cdr3_length,v_call,cdr3_aa,cdr3_nt
TRBJ1-2,TRBD1,-,16,TRBV6-5,CASSYYRGLSNYGYTF,TGTGCCAGCAGTTACTACAGGGGCCTCTCTAACTATGGCTACACCTTC
TRBJ2-1,TRBD2,-,14,TRBV11-3,CASSFSGRFDEQFF,TGTGCCAGCAGCTTTAGCGGGAGGTTCGATGAGCAGTTCTTC
TRBJ1-1,-,-,14,TRBV7-9,CASSFSRLNTEAFF,TGTGCCAGCAGCTTTTCCCGGTTGAACACTGAAGCTTTCTTT
TRBJ1-2,TRBD1,-,16,TRBV6-5,CASSYSAETGGYGYTF,TGTGCCAGCAGTTACTCAGCCGAGACAGGGGGATATGGCTACACCTTC
TRBJ2-3,TRBD2,-,15,TRBV5-1,CASSLGRAGSDTQYF,TGCGCCAGCAGCCTCGGGAGGGCCGGATCAGATACGCAGTATTTT
TRBJ2-2,TRBD2,-,16,TRBV19,CASSITSGANTGELFF,TGTGCCAGTAGTATCACTAGCGGTGCGAACACCGGGGAGCTGTTTTTT
TRBJ2-7,-,-,15,TRBV7-2,CASSYPPPFLYEQYF,TGTGCCAGCAGCTATCCCCCCCCATTTTTGTACGAGCAGTACTTC
TRBJ2-3,TRBD2,-,18,TRBV5-1,CASTPEIAGTTSTDTQYF,TGCGCCAGCACCCCTGAGATAGCGGGGACGACTAGCACAGATACGCAGTATTTT
TRBJ2-7,TRBD2,-,17,TRBV7-8,CASSFATAPTGGYEQYF,TGTGCCAGCAGCTTCGCCACAGCTCCCACCGGGGGGTACGAGCAGTACTTC
TRBJ1-5,-,-,14,TRBV15,CATSRARGYQPQHF,TGTGCCACCAGCAGAGCAAGGGGATATCAGCCCCAGCATTTT
TRBJ2-7,-,-,14,TRBV6-1,CASTLQGPYVAQYF,TGTGCCAGCACGTTACAGGGTCCCTACGTAGCGCAGTACTTC
TRBJ2-5,TRBD2,-,14,TRBV29-1,CSVAPGGGGETQYF,TGCAGCGTTGCACCCGGGGGGGGAGGGGAGACCCAGTACTTC
TRBJ2-7,TRBD1,-,11,TRBV6-5,CASGTVHEQYF,TGTGCCAGTGGGACAGTCCACGAGCAGTACTTC
TRBJ1-1,TRBD1,-,14,TRBV28,CASSPNRGRTEAFF,TGTGCCAGCAGTCCGAACAGGGGTCGTACTGAAGCTTTCTTT
TRBJ2-3,-,-,16,TRBV9,CASSVGTVISTDTQYF,TGTGCCAGCAGCGTAGGGACAGTGATTAGCACAGATACGCAGTATTTT
TRBJ2-3,-,-,16,TRBV6-1,CASSEEGRSYTDTQYF,TGTGCCAGCAGTGAGGAGGGGCGCTCCTACACAGATACGCAGTATTTT
TRBJ2-3,TRBD2,-,17,TRBV13,CASSSPTSGTSTDTQYF,TGTGCCAGCAGCTCCCCGACTAGCGGGACTAGCACAGATACGCAGTATTTT
TRBJ1-5,TRBD1,-,13,TRBV29-1,CSVWDRGNQPQHF,TGCAGCGTGTGGGACAGGGGTAATCAGCCCCAGCATTTT
TRBJ1-1,-,-,15,TRBV6-6,CASSPMGQLNTEAFF,TGTGCCAGCAGCCCTATGGGGCAGCTGAACACTGAAGCTTTCTTT
TRBJ1-1,-,-,13,TRBV7-6,CASSRGQNTEAFF,TGTGCCAGCAGCAGGGGCCAGAACACTGAAGCTTTCTTT
TRBJ1-2,-,-,15,TRBV4-1,CASSPRWGRGDGYTF,TGCGCCAGCAGCCCCCGCTGGGGGCGAGGCGATGGCTACACCTTC
TRBJ1-6,TRBD1,-,16,TRBV5-8,CASSLTGGTYNSPLHF,TGTGCCAGCAGCCTGACAGGGGGAACCTATAATTCACCCCTCCACTTT
TRBJ2-1,-,-,13,TRBV5-5,CASSTQGYDEQFF,TGTGCCAGCAGCACCCAGGGATACGATGAGCAGTTCTTC
TRBJ2-1,-,-,13,TRBV30,CAWSPERGCEQFF,TGTGCCTGGAGCCCTGAGAGGGGGTGTGAGCAGTTCTTC
TRBJ2-7,TRBD2,-,15,TRBV4-1,CASSPLTSDSYEQYF,TGCGCCAGCAGCCCTTTAACTAGCGACTCCTACGAGCAGTACTTC
TRBJ2-3,TRBD1,once,15,TRBV4-1,CASSLRGQGADTQYF,TGCGCCAGCAGCCTTCGGGGACAGGGTGCAGATACGCAGTATTTT
TRBJ2-1,TRBD2,-,14,TRBV30,CAGRSLAGVNEQFF,TGTGCAGGGAGGTCCCTAGCGGGGGTCAATGAGCAGTTCTTC
TRBJ1-2,TRBD1,-,17,TRBV28,CASRPTTGERRYHGYTF,TGTGCCAGCAGACCTACGACAGGGGAGAGGAGGTACCATGGCTACACCTTC
TRBJ2-3,TRBD2,once,16,TRBV11-2,CASSLTSGGASDTQYF,TGTGCCAGCAGCCTGACTAGCGGGGGGGCATCAGATACGCAGTATTTT
TRBJ1-6,-,-,15,TRBV7-8,CASSALQGGNSPLHF,TGTGCCAGCAGCGCTTTACAGGGTGGGAATTCACCCCTCCACTTT
TRBJ1-3,-,-,16,TRBV6-5,CASSSPRRESGNTIYF,TGTGCCAGCAGTTCCCCCCGGCGGGAGTCTGGAAACACCATATATTTT